This is a list of T cell receptor beta chains from one sample in a study of blood T cell repertoires in COVID-19. Data came from immunoSEQ multiplex PCR; TCRdb stores just in-frame clones and leaves some out. The table lists 84,000 or so clones, under 80% of them singletons. Sequencing was carried out using peripheral blood. The receptors were gathered from a human donor in a cohort sampled during active COVID-19. CDR3s include the opening cysteine and the closing phenylalanine or tryptophan. A D gene is named only where the DNA matches it firmly. The size entry is marked missing in some rows and otherwise reads once, few, many or a size class.

V gene: TRBV5-4; J gene: TRBJ1-2; D gene: TRBD1; clone size: -; CDR3 protein: CASSSDRGYGYTF; CDR3 DNA: TGTGCCAGCAGCTCGGACAGGGGGTATGGCTACACCTTC
V gene: TRBV5-1; J gene: TRBJ1-1; D gene: -; clone size: -; CDR3 protein: CASSFKGEQAFF; CDR3 DNA: TGCGCCAGCAGCTTTAAGGGGGAACAAGCTTTCTTT
V gene: TRBV6-5; J gene: TRBJ1-1; D gene: -; clone size: -; CDR3 protein: CASRTYRDGEAFF; CDR3 DNA: TGTGCCAGCAGAACGTACAGGGATGGTGAAGCTTTCTTT
V gene: TRBV19; J gene: TRBJ2-6; D gene: TRBD2; clone size: -; CDR3 protein: CASARGGLSASGANVLTF; CDR3 DNA: TGTGCCAGTGCGCGGGGAGGGTTAAGTGCCTCTGGGGCCAACGTCCTGACTTTC
V gene: TRBV2; J gene: TRBJ2-7; D gene: TRBD1; clone size: -; CDR3 protein: CASSVGQGDSYEQYF; CDR3 DNA: TGTGCCAGCAGCGTGGGACAGGGGGACTCCTACGAGCAGTACTTC
V gene: TRBV29-1; J gene: TRBJ1-2; D gene: -; clone size: -; CDR3 protein: CSVTPVDYGYTF; CDR3 DNA: TGCAGCGTAACCCCGGTAGACTATGGCTACACCTTC
V gene: TRBV6-5; J gene: TRBJ2-7; D gene: TRBD1; clone size: -; CDR3 protein: CASEDDRDEQYF; CDR3 DNA: TGTGCCAGCGAAGATGACAGGGACGAGCAGTACTTC
V gene: TRBV19; J gene: TRBJ2-1; D gene: TRBD1; clone size: once; CDR3 protein: CASIGRQGATYNEQFF; CDR3 DNA: TGTGCCAGTATTGGCAGACAGGGGGCAACCTACAATGAGCAGTTCTTC
V gene: TRBV7-9; J gene: TRBJ2-7; D gene: TRBD1; clone size: -; CDR3 protein: CASSLFRTGAHEQYF; CDR3 DNA: TGTGCCAGCAGCTTATTCCGGACAGGGGCCCACGAGCAGTACTTC
V gene: TRBV19; J gene: TRBJ2-6; D gene: -; clone size: -; CDR3 protein: CASRGGPSGANVLTF; CDR3 DNA: TGTGCCAGTAGGGGGGGTCCCTCTGGGGCCAACGTCCTGACTTTC
V gene: TRBV11-3; J gene: TRBJ1-2; D gene: -; clone size: few; CDR3 protein: CASSLGGVRGYTF; CDR3 DNA: TGTGCCAGCAGCTTGGGCGGGGTCCGGGGCTACACCTTC
V gene: TRBV5-6; J gene: TRBJ2-7; D gene: -; clone size: few; CDR3 protein: CASSLSFSYEQYF; CDR3 DNA: TGTGCCAGCAGCTTGTCGTTTTCCTACGAGCAGTACTTC
V gene: TRBV12-3/TRBV12-4; J gene: TRBJ1-3; D gene: -; clone size: -; CDR3 protein: CASSFSSGNTIYF; CDR3 DNA: TGTGCCAGCAGTTTTTCGTCGGGAAACACCATATATTTT
V gene: TRBV9; J gene: TRBJ2-5; D gene: TRBD2; clone size: -; CDR3 protein: CASSHMRGSVPGTQYF; CDR3 DNA: TGTGCCAGCAGCCACATGCGGGGGAGCGTACCAGGGACCCAGTACTTC
V gene: TRBV6-5; J gene: TRBJ1-3; D gene: TRBD1; clone size: -; CDR3 protein: CASLQDRAGNTIYF; CDR3 DNA: TGTGCCAGCTTACAAGACAGGGCTGGAAACACCATATATTTT
V gene: TRBV18; J gene: TRBJ2-2; D gene: TRBD1; clone size: -; CDR3 protein: CASSPRQGAGGELFF; CDR3 DNA: TGTGCCAGCTCACCCCGACAGGGGGCCGGCGGGGAGCTGTTTTTT
V gene: TRBV7-9; J gene: TRBJ2-3; D gene: TRBD2; clone size: -; CDR3 protein: CASSVSGGAGDTQYF; CDR3 DNA: TGTGCCAGCAGCGTTAGCGGGGGGGCAGGAGATACGCAGTATTTT
V gene: TRBV9; J gene: TRBJ1-1; D gene: -; clone size: -; CDR3 protein: CASSVGADNTEAFF; CDR3 DNA: TGTGCCAGCAGCGTAGGGGCAGATAACACTGAAGCTTTCTTT
V gene: TRBV2; J gene: TRBJ1-1; D gene: TRBD1; clone size: -; CDR3 protein: CASRDTGGVTEAFF; CDR3 DNA: TGTGCCAGCAGGGATACAGGGGGAGTAACTGAAGCTTTCTTT
V gene: TRBV30; J gene: TRBJ1-4; D gene: -; clone size: -; CDR3 protein: CAWRWGGKLFF; CDR3 DNA: TGTGCCTGGAGATGGGGCGGAAAACTGTTTTTT
V gene: TRBV5-1; J gene: TRBJ1-4; D gene: -; clone size: -; CDR3 protein: CASRRATNEKLFF; CDR3 DNA: TGCGCCAGCAGGAGAGCAACTAATGAAAAACTGTTTTTT
V gene: TRBV9; J gene: TRBJ2-5; D gene: TRBD2; clone size: few; CDR3 protein: CASSVVSGGANQETQYF; CDR3 DNA: TGTGCCAGCAGCGTAGTTAGCGGGGGGGCCAACCAAGAGACCCAGTACTTC
V gene: TRBV2; J gene: TRBJ2-5; D gene: TRBD2; clone size: -; CDR3 protein: CASRLAGGLRIKTQYF; CDR3 DNA: TGTGCCAGCAGGCTAGCGGGGGGGCTACGGATAAAGACCCAGTACTTC
V gene: TRBV11-3; J gene: TRBJ2-7; D gene: -; clone size: -; CDR3 protein: CASSLAGVSYEQYF; CDR3 DNA: TGTGCCAGCAGCTTAGCCGGGGTTTCCTACGAGCAGTACTTC
V gene: TRBV5-4; J gene: TRBJ1-6; D gene: TRBD1; clone size: few; CDR3 protein: CASSFDRDNSPLHF; CDR3 DNA: TGTGCCAGCAGCTTCGACAGGGATAATTCACCCCTCCACTTT
V gene: TRBV5-8; J gene: TRBJ1-5; D gene: TRBD1; clone size: -; CDR3 protein: CASTLQQGNQPQHF; CDR3 DNA: TGTGCCAGCACCTTACAACAGGGGAACCAGCCCCAGCATTTT
V gene: TRBV5-1; J gene: TRBJ1-2; D gene: TRBD1; clone size: -; CDR3 protein: CASSLRTGDDGYTF; CDR3 DNA: TGCGCCAGCAGCCTTCGGACAGGGGACGATGGCTACACCTTC
V gene: TRBV4-2; J gene: TRBJ1-2; D gene: TRBD1; clone size: -; CDR3 protein: CASSRQGFYGYTF; CDR3 DNA: TGTGCCAGCAGTCGACAGGGCTTCTATGGCTACACCTTC
V gene: TRBV7-6; J gene: TRBJ2-7; D gene: -; clone size: few; CDR3 protein: CASSLLGYEQYF; CDR3 DNA: TGTGCCAGCAGCTTACTAGGCTACGAGCAGTACTTC